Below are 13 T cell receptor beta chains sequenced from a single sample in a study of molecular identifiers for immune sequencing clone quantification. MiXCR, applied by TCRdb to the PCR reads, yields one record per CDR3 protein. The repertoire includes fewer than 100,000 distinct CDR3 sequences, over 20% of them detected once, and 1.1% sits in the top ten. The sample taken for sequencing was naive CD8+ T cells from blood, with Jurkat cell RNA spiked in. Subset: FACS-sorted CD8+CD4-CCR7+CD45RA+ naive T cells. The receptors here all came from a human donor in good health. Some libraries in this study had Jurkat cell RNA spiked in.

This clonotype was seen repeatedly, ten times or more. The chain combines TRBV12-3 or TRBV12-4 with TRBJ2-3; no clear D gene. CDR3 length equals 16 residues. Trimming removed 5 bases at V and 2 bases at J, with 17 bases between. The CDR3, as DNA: TGTGCCAGCAGTCTAACCCCGGGCCCCCCCACAGATACGCAGTATTTT. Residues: CASSLTPGPPTDTQYF.

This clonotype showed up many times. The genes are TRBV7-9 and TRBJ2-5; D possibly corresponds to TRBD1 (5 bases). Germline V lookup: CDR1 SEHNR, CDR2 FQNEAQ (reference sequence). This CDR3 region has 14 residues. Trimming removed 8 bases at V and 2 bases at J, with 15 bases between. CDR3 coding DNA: TGTGCCAGCGAGTCGATAAGGGGACAAGAGACCCAGTACTTC. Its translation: CASESIRGQETQYF.

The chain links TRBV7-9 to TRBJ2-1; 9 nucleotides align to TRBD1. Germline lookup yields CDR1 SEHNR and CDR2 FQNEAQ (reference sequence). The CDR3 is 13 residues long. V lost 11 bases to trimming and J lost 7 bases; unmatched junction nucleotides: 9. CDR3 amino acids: CAYSGQGFNEQFF. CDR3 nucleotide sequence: TGTGCCTACAGTGGACAGGGGTTTAATGAGCAGTTCTTC.

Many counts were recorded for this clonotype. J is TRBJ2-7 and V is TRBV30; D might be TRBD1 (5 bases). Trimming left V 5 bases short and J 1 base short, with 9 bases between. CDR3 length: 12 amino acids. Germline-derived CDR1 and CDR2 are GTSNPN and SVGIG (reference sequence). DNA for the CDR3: TGTGCCTGGGGGCAGGGTTCCTACGAGCAGTACTTC. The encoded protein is CAWGQGSYEQYF.

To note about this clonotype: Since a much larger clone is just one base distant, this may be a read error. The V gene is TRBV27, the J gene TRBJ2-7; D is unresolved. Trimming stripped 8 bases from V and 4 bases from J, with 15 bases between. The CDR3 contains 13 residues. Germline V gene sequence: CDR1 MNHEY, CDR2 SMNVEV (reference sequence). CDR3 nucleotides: TGTGCCAGCTGGTCGTGGGCGGATTACGAGCAGTACTTC. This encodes CASWSWADYEQYF.

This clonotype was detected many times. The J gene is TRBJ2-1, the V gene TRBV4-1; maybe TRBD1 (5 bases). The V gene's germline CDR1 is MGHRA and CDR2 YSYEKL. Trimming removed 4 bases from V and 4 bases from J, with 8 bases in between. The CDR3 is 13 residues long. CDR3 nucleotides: TGCGCCAGCAGCCCGACAGAATACAATGAGCAGTTCTTC. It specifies CASSPTEYNEQFF.

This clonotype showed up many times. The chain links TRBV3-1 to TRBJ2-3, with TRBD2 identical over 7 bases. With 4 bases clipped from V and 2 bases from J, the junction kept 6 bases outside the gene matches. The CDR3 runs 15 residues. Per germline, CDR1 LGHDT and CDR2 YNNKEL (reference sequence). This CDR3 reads CASSRGLADTDTQYF. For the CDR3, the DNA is TGTGCCAGCAGCCGAGGGCTAGCGGACACAGATACGCAGTATTTT.

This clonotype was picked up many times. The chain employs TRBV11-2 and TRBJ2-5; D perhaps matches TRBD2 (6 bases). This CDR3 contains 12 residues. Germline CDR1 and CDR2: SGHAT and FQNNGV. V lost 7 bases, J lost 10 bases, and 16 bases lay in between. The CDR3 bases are TGTGCCAGCACCGGGCCGGGGGTTGACCAGTACTTC. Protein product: CASTGPGVDQYF.

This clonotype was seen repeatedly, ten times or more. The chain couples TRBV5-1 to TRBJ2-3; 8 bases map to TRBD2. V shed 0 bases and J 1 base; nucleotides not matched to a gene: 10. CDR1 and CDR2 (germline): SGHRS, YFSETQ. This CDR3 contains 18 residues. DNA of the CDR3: TGCGCCAGCAGCTTGGATGGTAGCGGGATTTATCGCACAGATACGCAGTATTTT. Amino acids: CASSLDGSGIYRTDTQYF.

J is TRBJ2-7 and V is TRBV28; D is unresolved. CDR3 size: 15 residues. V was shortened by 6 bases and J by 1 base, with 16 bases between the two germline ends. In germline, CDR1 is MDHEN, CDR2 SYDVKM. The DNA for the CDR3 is TGTGCCAGCAGCCCCCCCGGGTTGGGGTCCTACGAGCAGTACTTC. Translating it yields CASSPPGLGSYEQYF.

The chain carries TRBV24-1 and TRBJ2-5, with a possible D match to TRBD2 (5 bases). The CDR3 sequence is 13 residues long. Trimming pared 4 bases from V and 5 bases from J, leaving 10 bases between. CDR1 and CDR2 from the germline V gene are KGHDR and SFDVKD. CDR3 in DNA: TGTGCCACCAGTGACGGCTGGAGGGAGACCCAGTACTTC. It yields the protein CATSDGWRETQYF.

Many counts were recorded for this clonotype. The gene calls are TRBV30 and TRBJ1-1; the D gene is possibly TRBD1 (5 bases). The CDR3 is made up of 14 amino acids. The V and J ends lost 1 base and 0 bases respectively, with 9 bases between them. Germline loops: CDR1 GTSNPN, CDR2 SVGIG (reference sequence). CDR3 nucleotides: TGTGCCTGGAGTGATGGGACCCTGAACACTGAAGCTTTCTTT. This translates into CAWSDGTLNTEAFF. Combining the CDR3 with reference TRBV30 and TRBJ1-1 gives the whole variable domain SQTIHQWPATLVQPVGSPLSLECTVEGTSNPNLYWYRQAAGRGLQLLFYSVGIGQISSEVPQNLSASRPQDRQFILSSKKLLLSDSGFYLCAWSDGTLNTEAFFGQGTRLTVV.

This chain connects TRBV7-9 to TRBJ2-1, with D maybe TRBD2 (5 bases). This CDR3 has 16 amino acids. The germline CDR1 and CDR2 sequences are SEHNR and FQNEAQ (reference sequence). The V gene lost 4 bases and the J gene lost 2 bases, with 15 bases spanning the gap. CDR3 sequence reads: CASSSLVRSAYNEQFF. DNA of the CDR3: TGTGCCAGCAGCTCCCTAGTTCGTAGCGCCTACAATGAGCAGTTCTTC.